These 27 T cell receptor beta chains originate from one sample sequenced in a study of shared clonotypes between healthy human individuals. Naive CD8 populations comprised CD45RO-negative cells positively selected for CCR7, excluding terminally differentiated effector memory CD45RA+ cells. Profiled with immunoSEQ multiplex PCR; TCRdb holds only in-frame clones, not every one. Of fewer than 1 million clones in the sample, roughly 96% were seen once. Sequencing used naive CD8+ T cells sorted from blood. The receptors were sampled from a man aged 25 to 45 in good health.

The V and J genes are TRBV2 and TRBJ1-2; possible D gene TRBD1, 6 bases. Germline V CDR1 and CDR2: SNHLY, FYNNEI. The ends were cut back, 6 bases at V and 4 bases at J, with 9 bases in the middle. There are 12 residues in the CDR3. CDR3 DNA sequence: TGTGCCAGCAGGGACAGAATCTATGGCTACACCTTC. This translates into CASRDRIYGYTF.

V usage is TRBV19 and J usage is TRBJ2-3; 8 bases map to TRBD1. Germline V lookup: CDR1 LNHDA, CDR2 SQIVND (reference sequence). CDR3 length: 16 residues. V lost 0 bases to trimming and J lost 4 bases; unmatched junction nucleotides: 6. The CDR3: CASSIEWTGLPDTQYF. CDR3 nucleotides: TGTGCCAGTAGTATAGAGTGGACAGGGTTACCAGATACGCAGTATTTT.

The rearrangement links TRBV7-9 to TRBJ2-5; TRBD1 matches 9 bases. Per the germline V gene, CDR1 is SEHNR and CDR2 is FQNEAQ (reference sequence). V was clipped by 5 bases and J by 14 bases; unmatched bases: 12. CDR3 length: 13 amino acids. CDR3 region: CASSPSPGQGCYF. The DNA for the CDR3 is TGTGCCAGCAGCCCGAGTCCGGGACAGGGATGTTACTTC.

This chain joins TRBV7-8 and TRBJ2-7, with TRBD2 matching 10 bases. The CDR3 totals 16 residues. From germline, CDR1 is SGHVS and CDR2 FQNEAQ. V was pared by 5 bases and J by 3 bases, with 10 bases of the junction left unmatched. Here the CDR3 DNA reads TGTGCCAGCAGCCCCCCCCCGGGACTAGCGAACTACGAGCAGTACTTC. Translating gives CASSPPPGLANYEQYF. The full variable domain, completed using reference TRBV7-8 and TRBJ2-7, is GAGVSQSPRYKVAKRGQDVALRCDPISGHVSLFWYQQALGQGPEFLTYFQNEAQLDKSGLPSDRFFAERPEGSVSTLKIQRTQQEDSAVYLCASSPPPGLANYEQYFGPGTRLTVT.

CDR3 bases: TGTGCCAGCAGCTCGCCCGGGGGGACTGAAGCTTTCTTT. The encoded protein is CASSSPGGTEAFF. V usage is TRBV7-6 and J usage is TRBJ1-1; possible D gene TRBD1, 5 bases. Germline V CDR1 and CDR2: SGHVS, FNYEAQ. CDR3 size: 13 residues. V lost 4 bases and J lost 5, with 11 bases in between.

V is TRBV13 and J is TRBJ1-2, with D unclear. CDR3 length: 16 residues. Between the trimmed V and J ends, which lost 3 bases and 6 bases, there was a span of 20 bases. Germline V gives CDR1 PRHDT, CDR2 FYEKMQ (reference sequence). CDR3 amino acids: CASSFPAGRDLDGYTF. CDR3 DNA: TGTGCCAGCAGCTTTCCGGCAGGACGAGACCTGGATGGCTACACCTTC. The full variable domain, its missing parts supplied by reference TRBV13 and TRBJ1-2, is AAGVIQSPRHLIKEKRETATLKCYPIPRHDTVYWYQQGPGQDPQFLISFYEKMQSDKGSIPDRFSAQQFSDYHSELNMSSLELGDSALYFCASSFPAGRDLDGYTFGSGTRLTVV.

The CDR3 here is CASTPSGEQFF. The CDR3 DNA follows: TGTGCCAGCACCCCCTCGGGTGAGCAGTTCTTC. This chain links TRBV7-9 with TRBJ2-1; D not resolved. Germline-derived CDR1 and CDR2 are SEHNR and FQNEAQ (reference sequence). The CDR3 is 11 residues long. V was cut by 7 bases and J by 9 bases, with 10 bases left in between.

The chain recombines TRBV29-1 with TRBJ2-3, with D possibly being TRBD1 or TRBD2 (5 bases each). Trimming cost V 0 bases and J 4 bases, with 14 bases left between them. There are 15 residues in the CDR3. Per germline, CDR1 SQVTM and CDR2 ANQGSEA. The CDR3 is CSVEDRGGAADTQYF. The CDR3 nucleotides read TGCAGCGTTGAAGATCGTGGGGGAGCGGCAGATACGCAGTATTTT.

The gene calls are TRBV6-5 and TRBJ1-1, with D uncertain. V gave up 7 bases and J gave up 2 bases, with 14 bases separating them. CDR1 MNHEY and CDR2 SVGAGI come from the germline V gene. CDR3 length equals 14 residues. CDR3 loop: CASKAELLNTEAFF. The CDR3 DNA sequence: TGTGCCAGCAAGGCAGAACTACTTAACACTGAAGCTTTCTTT.

The chain combines TRBV27 with TRBJ2-5, with D tentatively TRBD2 (5 bases). V lost 4 bases, J lost 1 base, and 10 bases lay in between. Germline V lookup: CDR1 MNHEY, CDR2 SMNVEV (reference sequence). There are 14 residues in the CDR3. The CDR3 sequence is CASSSSSSQETQYF. The CDR3 DNA sequence: TGTGCCAGCAGTTCCTCTAGCAGCCAAGAGACCCAGTACTTC.

This chain uses TRBV7-9 with TRBJ2-7; D call uncertain. The V and J ends lost 1 base and 3 bases respectively, with 7 bases between them. CDR1 SEHNR and CDR2 FQNEAQ come from the germline V gene (reference sequence). The CDR3 is made up of 13 amino acids. In nucleotides, the CDR3 is TGTGCCAGCAGCTTAGAGGCCCTCTACGAGCAGTACTTC. Translation: CASSLEALYEQYF.

The rearrangement links TRBV11-2 to TRBJ1-5; D not resolved. The CDR3 has 13 amino acids. The germline V gene encodes CDR1 SGHAT and CDR2 FQNNGV. The germline V and J ends were trimmed by 7 bases and 4 bases, with 11 bases remaining between them. CDR3 residues: CASKGGGNQPQHF. CDR3 sequence (DNA): TGTGCCAGCAAAGGAGGTGGGAATCAGCCCCAGCATTTT.

The chain employs TRBV28 and TRBJ2-7, with D unresolved. V was shortened by 3 bases and J by 1 base, with 10 bases between the two germline ends. Germline V lookup: CDR1 MDHEN, CDR2 SYDVKM. CDR3 length equals 14 residues. CDR3 DNA sequence: TGTGCCAGCAGTTTCCTAACTTTTTCCTACGAGCAGTACTTC. Its translation is CASSFLTFSYEQYF. Full variable domain (outside the CDR3, taken from reference TRBV28 and TRBJ2-7): DVKVTQSSRYLVKRTGEKVFLECVQDMDHENMFWYRQDPGLGLRLIYFSYDVKMKEKGDIPEGYSVSREKKERFSLILESASTNQTSMYLCASSFLTFSYEQYFGPGTRLTVT.

The rearrangement uses TRBV28 and TRBJ1-1; D not certain. Trimming pared 3 bases from V and 5 bases from J, leaving 4 bases between. This CDR3 is 11 amino acids long. Germline CDR1 and CDR2: MDHEN and SYDVKM. CDR3 coding DNA: TGTGCCAGCAGTTTTAAGACTGAAGCTTTCTTT. This codes for CASSFKTEAFF.

The rearrangement links TRBV28 to TRBJ1-5; no firm D call. Looked up from germline, CDR1 is MDHEN and CDR2 is SYDVKM. The CDR3 is made up of 15 amino acids. V dropped 2 bases and J dropped 6 bases, with 14 bases sitting between them. The CDR3 loop reads CASSLNSGGFQPQHF. In DNA, the CDR3 is TGTGCCAGCAGTTTAAACAGTGGTGGTTTTCAGCCCCAGCATTTT.

This chain uses TRBV7-8 with TRBJ1-1; tentatively, D is TRBD1 (5 bases). V lost 1 base, J lost 4 bases, and 22 bases lay in between. The CDR3 sequence is 18 residues long. Germline CDR1 reads SGHVS; CDR2 reads FQNEAQ. The CDR3 loop reads CASSLGFGSLGRGTEAFF. The CDR3, as DNA: TGTGCCAGCAGCTTAGGCTTTGGCAGTTTGGGTAGGGGCACTGAAGCTTTCTTT.

The chain combines TRBV19 with TRBJ2-5; 14 positions match TRBD2. Germline V lookup: CDR1 LNHDA, CDR2 SQIVND (reference sequence). The CDR3 extends over 16 amino acids. J lost 2 bases, V lost 4 bases, and 3 bases had no gene match. CDR3 in DNA: TGTGCCAGTAGTAGTAGACTAGCGGGAGGGCAAGAGACCCAGTACTTC. Its translation is CASSSRLAGGQETQYF.

This chain links TRBV7-9 with TRBJ1-2; TRBD1 matches 7 bases. Looked up from germline, CDR1 is SEHNR and CDR2 is FQNEAQ (reference sequence). With 5 bases clipped from V and 3 bases from J, the junction kept 9 bases outside the gene matches. The CDR3 totals 15 residues. This CDR3 reads CASSQYRGPDYGYTF. The CDR3 DNA reads as TGTGCCAGCAGCCAATACAGGGGCCCGGACTATGGCTACACCTTC.

The genes are TRBV6-5 and TRBJ1-1; D is undetermined. Trimming took off 6 bases at V and 1 base at J, with 9 bases between the two ends. Looked up from germline, CDR1 is MNHEY and CDR2 is SVGAGI. This CDR3 has 13 residues. The CDR3 loop is CASSPSPNTEAFF. CDR3 coding DNA: TGTGCCAGCAGCCCGTCCCCGAACACTGAAGCTTTCTTT.

V and J are TRBV7-9 and TRBJ2-7, with a tentative D call TRBD2 (5 bases). Between the trimmed V and J ends, which lost 8 bases and 6 bases, there was a span of 14 bases. Germline CDR1 SEHNR, CDR2 FQNEAQ (reference sequence). The CDR3 is made up of 12 amino acids. The CDR3 DNA is TGTGCCAGCGAGGGTGGGGTTGGCGAGCAGTACTTC. Protein: CASEGGVGEQYF.

The rearrangement joins TRBV21-1 to TRBJ1-2. TRBV21-1 constitutes a pseudogene. The CDR3 covers 16 residues. The CDR3 nucleotides read TGTGCCAGCAGTAAATCCGCGGGATTCGGAGTTTATGGCTACACCTTC. Translation gives CASSKSAGFGVYGYTF.

V usage is TRBV27 and J usage is TRBJ1-2; TRBD1 agrees at 7 bases. V shed 4 bases, J shed 8 bases, and the junction held 7 bases outside the gene matches. The CDR3 sequence is 13 residues long. CDR1 is MNHEY and CDR2 is SMNVEV in the germline V gene (reference sequence). This CDR3 is CASSWGQQGGYTF. In nucleotides, the CDR3 is TGTGCCAGCAGTTGGGGACAGCAAGGCGGCTACACCTTC.

This CDR3 is CASSFPRDSNTGELFF. CDR3 bases: TGTGCCAGCAGCTTTCCCCGGGACTCGAACACCGGGGAGCTGTTTTTT. J is TRBJ2-2 and V is TRBV7-2; a possible D gene is TRBD2 (6 bases). The length of the CDR3 is 16 residues. Germline-derived CDR1 and CDR2 are SGHTA and FQGNSA. Deletions cut 3 bases from V and 0 bases from J, with 11 bases between.

The chain is built from TRBV5-1 and TRBJ2-1, with 12 bases aligning to TRBD2. V shed 3 bases, J shed 3 bases, and the junction held 1 base outside the gene matches. Germline CDR1 reads SGHRS; CDR2 reads YFSETQ. This CDR3 contains 15 residues. CDR3 amino acids: CASSWTSGIYNEQFF. DNA of the CDR3: TGCGCCAGCAGCTGGACTAGCGGGATCTACAATGAGCAGTTCTTC.

This chain connects TRBV9 to TRBJ1-1; TRBD1 matches 8 bases. This CDR3 is 17 amino acids long. The junction had 7 bases not matched to a gene; V was cut back by 0 bases and J by 0 bases. Germline assignment: CDR1 SGDLS and CDR2 YYNGEE. The CDR3 sequence: CASSVDLGTGLNTEAFF. CDR3 nucleotides: TGTGCCAGCAGCGTAGACCTCGGGACAGGATTGAACACTGAAGCTTTCTTT.

As for this clone: The identical CDR3 is also encoded by other nucleotide sequences in the sample. The V call is TRBV7-9, the J call TRBJ2-7; 9 bases fit TRBD1. Germline CDR1 SEHNR, CDR2 FQNEAQ (reference sequence). The ends lost 4 bases at V and 1 base at J; junction bases unmatched: 5. The CDR3 has 15 residues. CDR3 sequence (DNA): TGTGCCAGCAGCTCGGGACAGGGAATTTCCTACGAGCAGTACTTC. This encodes CASSSGQGISYEQYF.

V and J are TRBV6-6 and TRBJ1-5; D may be TRBD1 (5 bases). Germline CDR1 MNHNY, CDR2 SVGAGI (reference sequence). Trimming cost V 6 bases and J 3 bases, with 9 bases left between them. The CDR3 is made up of 13 amino acids. The CDR3 nucleotides read TGTGCCAGCAGCCAGGGTTTCAATCAGCCCCAGCATTTT. It translates to CASSQGFNQPQHF.